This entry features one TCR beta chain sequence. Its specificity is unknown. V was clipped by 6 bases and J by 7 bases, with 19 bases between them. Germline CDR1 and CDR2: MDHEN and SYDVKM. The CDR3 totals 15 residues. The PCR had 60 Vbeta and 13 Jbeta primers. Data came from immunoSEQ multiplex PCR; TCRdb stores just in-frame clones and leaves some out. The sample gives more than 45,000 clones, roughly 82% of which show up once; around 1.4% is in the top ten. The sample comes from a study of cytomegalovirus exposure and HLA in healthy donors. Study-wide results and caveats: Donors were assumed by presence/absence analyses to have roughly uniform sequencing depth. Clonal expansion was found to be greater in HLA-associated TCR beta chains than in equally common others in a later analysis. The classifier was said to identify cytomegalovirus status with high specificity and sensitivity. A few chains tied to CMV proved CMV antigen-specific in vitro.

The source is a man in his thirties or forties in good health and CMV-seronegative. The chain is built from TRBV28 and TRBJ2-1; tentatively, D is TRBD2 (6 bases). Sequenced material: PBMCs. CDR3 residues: CASSPSGTRGNEQFF. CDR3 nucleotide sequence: TGTGCCAGCAGCCCATCTGGGACTCGAGGAAATGAGCAGTTCTTC. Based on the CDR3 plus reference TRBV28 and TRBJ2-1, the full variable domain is DVKVTQSSRYLVKRTGEKVFLECVQDMDHENMFWYRQDPGLGLRLIYFSYDVKMKEKGDIPEGYSVSREKKERFSLILESASTNQTSMYLCASSPSGTRGNEQFFGPGTRLTVL.